This TCR beta chain was retrieved from a study of molecular identifiers for immune sequencing clone quantification. MiXCR was run by TCRdb on the PCR reads, yielding one entry per CDR3 protein. The table includes some 320,000 distinct CDR3 sequences, 20% to 25% detected once. Germline assignment: CDR1 MGHRA and CDR2 YSYEKL. The CDR3 is made up of 15 amino acids. V lost 3 bases, J lost 2 bases, and 11 bases lay in between. This clonotype was recorded many times. The chain has TRBV4-1 and TRBJ1-5; TRBD1 is a possible D gene (5 bases). This clonotype was sampled from a human donor in good health. Some libraries in this study had Jurkat cell RNA spiked in. The sequencing sample was made of naive CD8+ T cells from blood, with Jurkat cell RNA spiked in. Subset here: FACS-sorted CD8+CD4-CCR7+CD45RA+ naive T cells. The CDR3 here is CASSQQGIGNQPQHF. CDR3 DNA sequence: TGCGCCAGCAGCCAGCAGGGTATTGGCAATCAGCCCCAGCATTTT.